These 26 T cell receptor beta chains share one sample of origin, sequenced in a study of Ad26.COV2.S vaccination and SARS-CoV-2 variants. The method was immunoSEQ multiplex PCR; TCRdb's version includes in-frame clones alone and lacks a portion of them. Here the sample spans some 350,000 clones, 85% being singletons. The treatment was: roughly 18 received Ad26.COV2.S at low or high dose, single or two shots; roughly 5 received placebo; per-sample allocation not given. Samples were taken on day 63 after the first vaccine or placebo injection. This specimen consisted of peripheral blood, obtained in a trial of Ad26.COV2.S vaccine versus placebo. These TCRs come from a person aged 18-60 years who received the Ad26.COV2.S COVID-19 vaccine or a placebo.

The chain combines TRBV30 with TRBJ1-4; 7 positions match TRBD1. The CDR3 consists of 13 residues. CDR1 is GTSNPN and CDR2 is SVGIG in the germline V gene (reference sequence). The V and J ends lost 4 bases and 5 bases, in that order; junction bases with no gene match: 4. The CDR3 region is CAWTDRVNEKLFF. The CDR3 nucleotides are TGTGCCTGGACCGACAGGGTCAATGAAAAACTGTTTTTT.

This rearrangement joins TRBV2 to TRBJ2-5; D uncertain. Germline V CDR1 and CDR2: SNHLY, FYNNEI. Trimming stripped 6 bases from V and 3 bases from J, with 14 bases between. The CDR3 spans 14 residues. The CDR3 here is CASRSQDPEETQYF. CDR3 DNA: TGTGCCAGCAGGTCTCAGGACCCTGAAGAGACCCAGTACTTC.

This clone has more than one count but fewer than ten. The chain uses TRBV4-3 and TRBJ2-5; either TRBD1 or TRBD2 may fit D (5 bases each). The CDR3 contains 16 residues. The germline V gene encodes CDR1 LGHNA and CDR2 YSLEER. Trimming removed 0 bases at V and 5 bases at J, with 16 bases between. The CDR3 nucleotides are TGCGCCAGCAGCCAAGAGTTTAGGGGCTGGGGGGAGACCCAGTACTTC. It yields the protein CASSQEFRGWGETQYF.

The V call is TRBV28, the J call TRBJ1-4; no clear D gene. Germline-derived CDR1 and CDR2 are MDHEN and SYDVKM. V was cut by 3 bases and J by 8 bases, with 7 bases left in between. This CDR3 is 12 amino acids long. CDR3 residues: CASSLDEEKLFF. The CDR3 bases are TGTGCCAGCAGTTTGGATGAGGAAAAACTGTTTTTT.

This chain connects TRBV5-4 to TRBJ1-2; 10 positions match TRBD1. The ends lost 6 bases at V and 6 bases at J; junction bases unmatched: 11. Germline V gene sequence: CDR1 SGHNT, CDR2 YYREEE (reference sequence). The CDR3 spans 15 residues. This CDR3 is CASTEPTGGGNGYTF. Here the CDR3 DNA reads TGTGCCAGCACAGAACCGACAGGGGGCGGGAATGGCTACACCTTC.

J is TRBJ1-6 and V is TRBV5-6; 9 bases are shared with TRBD1. The CDR3 has 16 residues. V trimming: 1 base; J trimming: 10 bases; junction bases outside the gene matches: 9. The germline gives CDR1 SGHDT, CDR2 YYEEEE. CDR3 residues: CASSLFGTGFRSPLHF. The CDR3 nucleotides read TGTGCCAGCAGCTTGTTCGGGACAGGGTTTCGATCACCCCTCCACTTT.

The CDR3 reads CATSEGVGYGYTF. Written as DNA, the CDR3 is TGTGCCACCAGTGAAGGGGTAGGCTATGGCTACACCTTC. The V gene is TRBV24-1, the J gene TRBJ1-2; D is possibly TRBD1 (5 bases). The CDR3 has 13 residues. V lost 4 bases and J 4 bases, leaving 9 bases between the germline ends. Germline V gives CDR1 KGHDR, CDR2 SFDVKD.

This chain joins TRBV7-9 and TRBJ2-7, with D perhaps matching TRBD2 (6 bases). CDR1 and CDR2 from the germline V gene are SEHNR and FQNEAQ (reference sequence). The CDR3 loop spans 14 amino acids. The V and J ends lost 7 bases and 0 bases respectively, with 13 bases between them. The CDR3 region is CASTSLGGSYEQYF. DNA of the CDR3: TGTGCCAGCACCTCCTTGGGGGGCTCCTACGAGCAGTACTTC.

This clone was picked up a small number of times. This chain uses TRBV6-2 or TRBV6-3 with TRBJ1-2; 9 nucleotides agree with TRBD1. This CDR3 is built from 14 residues. Losses at the gene ends were 2 bases for V and 8 bases for J; bases not matched to a gene: 6. Germline loops: CDR1 MNHEY, CDR2 SVGEGT. CDR3 in amino acids: CASSYGTGGLGYTF. Here the CDR3 DNA reads TGTGCCAGCAGTTACGGAACAGGGGGCTTGGGCTACACCTTC.

The chain has TRBV2 and TRBJ1-1, with D maybe TRBD1 (5 bases). Trimming pared 3 bases from V and 0 bases from J, leaving 20 bases between. The germline V gene has CDR1 SNHLY and CDR2 FYNNEI. This CDR3 contains 18 residues. CDR3 region: CASSDSPGPGRMNTEAFF. The CDR3 DNA follows: TGTGCCAGCAGTGACTCCCCTGGGCCGGGACGGATGAACACTGAAGCTTTCTTT.

This chain links TRBV3-1 (or the pseudogene TRBV3-2) with TRBJ2-2; weak D call: TRBD2 (5 bases). With 4 bases removed from V and 6 bases from J, the gap between germline ends came to 18 bases. The length of the CDR3 is 16 residues. CDR1 is LGHDT, CDR2 YNNKEL, per germline (reference sequence). The CDR3 loop is CASSPLRTDSAGELFF. CDR3 nucleotide sequence: TGTGCCAGCAGCCCTCTAAGGACGGACTCCGCCGGGGAGCTGTTTTTT.

The count of this clone is one. The V and J genes are TRBV11-2 and TRBJ1-3; weak D call: TRBD1 (5 bases). This CDR3 is built from 15 residues. Germline V lookup: CDR1 SGHAT, CDR2 FQNNGV. Trimming pared 3 bases from V and 0 bases from J, leaving 9 bases between. The CDR3 nucleotides read TGTGCCAGCAGCTTTCACCAGGGCTCTGGAAACACCATATATTTT. Translating gives CASSFHQGSGNTIYF.

This sequence joins TRBV3-1 (or the pseudogene TRBV3-2) and TRBJ2-5, with a weak D call TRBD1 (5 bases). Looked up from germline, CDR1 is LGHDT and CDR2 is YNNKEL (reference sequence). The CDR3 is 16 residues long. The V gene lost 0 bases and the J gene lost 5 bases, with 16 bases spanning the gap. CDR3 DNA sequence: TGTGCCAGCAGCCAAGAGCCGGTAATAGGGGCGGAGACCCAGTACTTC. It yields the protein CASSQEPVIGAETQYF.

CDR3 loop: CASSLPESNEQFF. CDR3 nucleotides: TGTGCCAGCAGCTTACCCGAATCCAATGAGCAGTTCTTC. The V and J genes are TRBV5-4 and TRBJ2-1; D remains ambiguous. V was trimmed by 2 bases and J by 6 bases, leaving 9 bases between them. The CDR3 contains 13 residues. Germline V gene lookup returns CDR1 SGHNT and CDR2 YYREEE (reference sequence).

The V call is TRBV2, the J call TRBJ1-2, with 7 bases lining up with TRBD1. Germline V lookup: CDR1 SNHLY, CDR2 FYNNEI. V shed 2 bases, J shed 6 bases, and the junction held 3 bases outside the gene matches. The CDR3 is 13 amino acids. CDR3 in DNA: TGTGCCAGCAGTGAAATAGGGACAGATGGCTACACCTTC. Its protein is CASSEIGTDGYTF.

This sequence joins TRBV9 and TRBJ2-2, with TRBD2 matching over 11 bases. The CDR3 length is 17 residues. J lost 6 bases, V lost 1 base, and 8 bases had no gene match. The germline gives CDR1 SGDLS, CDR2 YYNGEE. The CDR3 protein is CASSVITSGRTAGELFF. The DNA of the CDR3 is TGTGCCAGCAGCGTAATTACTAGCGGGAGAACGGCCGGGGAGCTGTTTTTT.

This chain links TRBV19 with TRBJ2-7, with D possibly matching TRBD1 (5 bases). The CDR3 is 14 residues long. The V gene lost 6 bases and the J gene lost 2 bases, with 14 bases spanning the gap. Germline CDR1 LNHDA, CDR2 SQIVND (reference sequence). CDR3 coding DNA: TGTGCCAGTAGCACGACAGCCTCGCCCTACGAGCAGTACTTC. Protein sequence: CASSTTASPYEQYF. The whole variable domain, remainder taken from reference TRBV19 and TRBJ2-7, is DGGITQSPKYLFRKEGQNVTLSCEQNLNHDAMYWYRQDPGQGLRLIYYSQIVNDFQKGDIAEGYSVSREKKESFPLTVTSAQKNPTAFYLCASSTTASPYEQYFGPGTRLTVT.

A single count supports this clone. The V call is TRBV5-6, the J call TRBJ1-6; D not resolved. Trimming removed 0 bases from V and 7 bases from J, with 11 bases in between. The CDR3 extends over 15 amino acids. In germline, CDR1 is SGHDT, CDR2 YYEEEE. The CDR3 bases are TGTGCCAGCAGCTTGGACAGAGCAGAGAATTCACCCCTCCACTTT. Translation: CASSLDRAENSPLHF. The complete variable domain, with remaining parts taken from reference TRBV5-6 and TRBJ1-6, reads DAGVTQSPTHLIKTRGQQVTLRCSPKSGHDTVSWYQQALGQGPQFIFQYYEEEERQRGNFPDRFSGHQFPNYSSELNVNALLLGDSALYLCASSLDRAENSPLHFGNGTRLTVT.

The chain is built from TRBV5-1 and TRBJ2-5; possible D gene TRBD1, 5 bases. Germline CDR1 SGHRS, CDR2 YFSETQ. The CDR3 totals 17 residues. V was pared by 0 bases and J by 0 bases, with 15 bases between. The CDR3 is CASSLERAAGYQETQYF. CDR3 bases: TGCGCCAGCAGCTTGGAAAGGGCCGCAGGGTACCAAGAGACCCAGTACTTC.

This clone was counted a single time. As DNA, the CDR3 is TGCGCCAGCAGCTTGTTCCCCAGGGTGGTTTCACCCCTCCACTTT. Its translation: CASSLFPRVVSPLHF. The chain combines TRBV5-1 with TRBJ1-6, with a tentative D call TRBD1 (5 bases). Germline CDR1 SGHRS, CDR2 YFSETQ. CDR3 length equals 15 residues. V lost 1 base and J lost 9, with 14 bases in between.

The rearrangement uses TRBV30 and TRBJ2-1; D remains ambiguous. Between the trimmed V and J ends, which lost 4 bases and 0 bases, there was a span of 10 bases. The CDR3 extends over 14 amino acids. Germline CDR1 is GTSNPN and CDR2 is SVGIG (reference sequence). The chain's CDR3 is CAWNKAFSYNEQFF. The CDR3, as DNA: TGTGCCTGGAATAAGGCGTTCTCCTACAATGAGCAGTTCTTC.

The chain is built from TRBV7-2 and TRBJ1-4; no reliable D call. V lost 2 bases and J 7 bases, leaving 14 bases between the germline ends. CDR1 SGHTA and CDR2 FQGNSA come from the germline V gene. This CDR3 spans 15 amino acids. The CDR3 coding sequence is TGTGCCAGCAGCTTATTAACCGGGCGCGTTGAAAAACTGTTTTTT. Translating it yields CASSLLTGRVEKLFF.

The chain couples TRBV19 to TRBJ2-2; D is uncertain. Between the trimmed V and J ends, which lost 7 bases and 4 bases, there was a span of 4 bases. The CDR3 length is 11 residues. CDR1 LNHDA and CDR2 SQIVND come from the germline V gene (reference sequence). CDR3: CASIATGELFF. The CDR3 coding sequence is TGTGCCAGTATTGCCACCGGGGAGCTGTTTTTT.

This chain links TRBV6-5 with TRBJ2-3; 7 bases fit TRBD2. Germline V lookup: CDR1 MNHEY, CDR2 SVGAGI. The CDR3 is 15 residues long. V shed 7 bases, J shed 0 bases, and the junction held 7 bases outside the gene matches. Here the CDR3 reads CASNRAGLSTDTQYF. In nucleotides, the CDR3 is TGTGCCAGCAACCGAGCGGGGTTAAGCACAGATACGCAGTATTTT.

The V and J genes are TRBV7-2 and TRBJ2-7, with 8 bases fitting TRBD2. The CDR3 has 15 amino acids. CDR1 SGHTA and CDR2 FQGNSA come from the germline V gene. With V trimmed by 8 bases and J by 3 bases, 12 bases remained unmatched. CDR3 bases: TGTGCCAGCCGCGAAACTAGCGGAAGTGTCTACGAGCAGTACTTC. Translation gives CASRETSGSVYEQYF. The full variable domain, in which reference TRBV7-2 and TRBJ2-7 provide the parts outside the CDR3, is GAGVSQSPSNKVTEKGKDVELRCDPISGHTALYWYRQSLGQGLEFLIYFQGNSAPDKSGLPSDRFSAERTGGSVSTLTIQRTQQEDSAVYLCASRETSGSVYEQYFGPGTRLTVT.

V is TRBV11-2 and J is TRBJ1-2; no clear D. Germline-derived CDR1 and CDR2 are SGHAT and FQNNGV. The CDR3 contains 15 residues. With 1 base removed from V and 2 bases from J, the gap between germline ends came to 11 bases. CDR3 nucleotides: TGTGCCAGCAGCTTAGGTCCGGAGGGCAACTATGGCTACACCTTC. Protein product: CASSLGPEGNYGYTF.